One and the same sample provided the 27 T cell receptor beta chains below, sequenced in a study of T cells in Graves' hyperthyroidism and ophthalmopathy. Amplification yielded TCR beta CDR3 regions, with RNA transcripts as the source. During a first-round RT-PCR of the TCR CDR3, the HTBI primer set was used. TCRdb reprocessed the multiplex PCR reads with MiXCR, giving one entry per CDR3 protein. This sample has about half a million distinct CDR3 sequences, with roughly 15% found just once. The sample was blood. The receptors shown here come from a woman aged 25 to 39 with Graves' ophthalmopathy.

This clonotype was picked up a small number of times. V gene TRBV6-2 or TRBV6-3 combines with J gene TRBJ2-1, with TRBD2 as a possible D gene (6 bases). V was pared by 11 bases and J by 2 bases, with 22 bases between. Germline V gene data show CDR1 as MNHEY and CDR2 as SVGEGT. The CDR3 sequence is 16 residues long. CDR3 coding DNA: TGTGCCTCTCGATTTCGGGCGGGGCCGACCTACAATGAGCAGTTCTTC. This codes for CASRFRAGPTYNEQFF.

Note on this clonotype: Because the CDR3 is missing its conserved closing phenylalanine or tryptophan, this is likely a read error. The chain carries TRBV12-3 or TRBV12-4 and TRBJ2-7; TRBD2 matches 9 bases. J gave up 2 bases and V 6 bases, and 8 bases lay outside the gene matches. The CDR3 consists of 15 residues. Here the CDR3 reads CASRKGGTSTYEQYL. DNA for the CDR3: TGTGCCAGCAGGAAAGGGGGGACTAGCACCTACGAGCAGTACCTC.

This clonotype was detected many times. The gene calls are TRBV12-3 or TRBV12-4 and TRBJ1-2, with TRBD1 matching over 9 bases. V was pared by 6 bases and J by 5 bases, with 7 bases of the junction left unmatched. The CDR3 covers 14 residues. This chain's CDR3 is CASRNSDRGYGYTF. The CDR3 nucleotides read TGTGCCAGCAGGAACTCCGACAGGGGGTATGGCTACACCTTC.

In its sample, this clonotype was seen a few times. A much larger clone is a single base away; this may be a read error. CDR3 in amino acids: CASSRNRGEAFF. CDR3 DNA sequence: TGTGCCAGCAGCCGTAACCGGGGCGAAGCTTTCTTT. J is TRBJ1-1 and V is TRBV3-1, with a possible D match to TRBD1 (5 bases). V shed 4 bases and J shed 8 bases, with 11 bases lying between them. This CDR3 has 12 residues. The V gene's germline CDR1 is LGHDT and CDR2 YNNKEL (reference sequence).

This clonotype was observed at least ten times. This chain connects TRBV7-2 to TRBJ1-2; TRBD1 matches at 10 bases. There are 15 residues in the CDR3. The junction had 2 bases not matched to a gene; V was cut back by 0 bases and J by 4 bases. CDR1 is SGHTA and CDR2 is FQGNSA in the germline V gene. In nucleotides, the CDR3 is TGTGCCAGCAGCTTAGCTTGGGACAGGGGCTATGGCTACACCTTC. This translates into CASSLAWDRGYGYTF.

There are a few counts of this clonotype. The V call is TRBV4-1, the J call TRBJ2-1; 7 bases align to TRBD2. The V gene end was trimmed by 4 bases and the J gene end by 10 bases; junction bases not matched to a gene: 7. This CDR3 spans 13 amino acids. CDR1 is MGHRA, CDR2 YSYEKL, per germline. CDR3 amino acids: CASSLAGTTEQFF. CDR3 DNA: TGCGCCAGCAGCCTTGCCGGGACTACCGAGCAGTTCTTC.

This clonotype was counted between two and nine times. The chain carries TRBV2 and TRBJ1-2, with D possibly TRBD1 on 5 matching bases. The germline V gene has CDR1 SNHLY and CDR2 FYNNEI. V gave up 4 bases and J gave up 4 bases, with 13 bases separating them. This CDR3 spans 14 amino acids. The DNA of the CDR3 is TGTGCCAGCAGTGGAGAGGGGCAGGGCTATGGCTACACCTTC. This encodes CASSGEGQGYGYTF.

This clonotype occurred many times. The chain has TRBV30 and TRBJ2-3; TRBD2 aligns across 8 bases. Per germline, CDR1 GTSNPN and CDR2 SVGIG (reference sequence). The CDR3 spans 15 residues. The J segment lost 6 bases and the V segment lost 4 bases, leaving 12 bases of the junction unmatched. The CDR3 sequence: CAWMAGGPPFDTQYF. Written as DNA, the CDR3 is TGTGCCTGGATGGCGGGAGGACCTCCTTTTGATACGCAGTATTTT.

This clonotype showed up just a few times. The chain has TRBV28 and TRBJ2-7; 9 nucleotides agree with TRBD2. The CDR3 runs 14 residues. Per germline, CDR1 MDHEN and CDR2 SYDVKM. The V and J ends lost 4 bases and 4 bases, in that order; junction bases with no gene match: 5. Here the CDR3 DNA reads TGTGCCAGCAGTTATCTTAGCGGGAGTTACGAGCAGTACTTC. This translates into CASSYLSGSYEQYF.

The chain combines TRBV2 with TRBJ2-7; 8 positions match TRBD1. Germline V gene data show CDR1 as SNHLY and CDR2 as FYNNEI. Germline trimming cut 6 bases from V and 2 bases from J; bases unmatched to any gene: 9. CDR3 length: 15 residues. CDR3 bases: TGTGCCAGCAGGACGGGGACAGGCTTTCCCTACGAGCAGTACTTC. This translates into CASRTGTGFPYEQYF. The variable domain in full, with the rest retrieved from reference TRBV2 and TRBJ2-7, is EPEVTQTPSHQVTQMGQEVILRCVPISNHLYFYWYRQILGQKVEFLVSFYNNEISEKSEIFDDQFSVERPDGSNFTLKIRSTKLEDSAMYFCASRTGTGFPYEQYFGPGTRLTVT.

The table lists this clonotype with a few counts. This sequence joins TRBV7-9 and TRBJ1-6; 11 nucleotides agree with TRBD1. Germline CDR1 is SEHNR and CDR2 is FQNEAQ (reference sequence). J was trimmed by 9 bases and V by 4 bases; bases with no gene match: 2. The CDR3 totals 14 residues. CDR3 protein: CASSSGQGASPLHF. The CDR3, as DNA: TGTGCCAGCAGCTCCGGACAGGGGGCTTCACCCCTCCACTTT.

This chain uses TRBV20-1 with TRBJ2-7; 8 positions agree with TRBD2. Germline CDR1 is DFQATT and CDR2 is SNEGSKA (reference sequence). This CDR3 is built from 13 residues. With V trimmed by 4 bases and J by 4 bases, 6 bases remained unmatched. Here the CDR3 DNA reads TGCAGTGCTACCCCAGCGGGAGAGTACGAGCAGTACTTC. Translating it yields CSATPAGEYEQYF.

This clonotype was seen repeatedly, ten times or more. The chain carries TRBV20-1 and TRBJ2-1; possible D gene TRBD2, 7 bases. Germline V lookup: CDR1 DFQATT, CDR2 SNEGSKA (reference sequence). The V and J ends lost 6 bases and 7 bases respectively, with 25 bases between them. This CDR3 is 16 amino acids long. The CDR3 DNA follows: TGCAGTGCCAGCTCGGGGGAGGGGGATAGTGAAAATGAGCAGTTCTTC. Translating it yields CSASSGEGDSENEQFF.

This clonotype was observed at least ten times. The V gene is TRBV28, the J gene TRBJ2-4, with D tentatively TRBD1 (6 bases). The V and J ends lost 2 bases and 0 bases respectively, with 17 bases between them. The CDR3 consists of 18 residues. Germline V lookup: CDR1 MDHEN, CDR2 SYDVKM. The CDR3 DNA reads as TGTGCCAGCAGTTTAGTACCCGCCAGGGGTTTAGCCAAAAACATTCAGTACTTC. It is translated as CASSLVPARGLAKNIQYF. Supplemented by reference TRBV28 and TRBJ2-4, the full variable domain reads DVKVTQSSRYLVKRTGEKVFLECVQDMDHENMFWYRQDPGLGLRLIYFSYDVKMKEKGDIPEGYSVSREKKERFSLILESASTNQTSMYLCASSLVPARGLAKNIQYFGAGTRLSVL.

This clonotype was picked up a small number of times. J is TRBJ2-2 and V is TRBV7-2; 12 bases line up with TRBD2. Germline V lookup: CDR1 SGHTA, CDR2 FQGNSA. The CDR3 is 17 residues long. Unmatched junction bases numbered 7, after V lost 1 base and J lost 7 bases. The CDR3 loop reads CASSLVLAGGEGGELFF. In nucleotides, the CDR3 is TGTGCCAGCAGCTTAGTACTAGCGGGAGGTGAGGGCGGGGAGCTGTTTTTT.

This clonotype was seen at least ten times. The V gene is TRBV24-1, the J gene TRBJ2-1; D gene unclear. CDR3 length: 15 residues. Trimming shortened V by 1 base and J by 6 bases, and 12 bases separated the two germline ends. Germline loops: CDR1 KGHDR, CDR2 SFDVKD. CDR3 bases: TGTGCCACCAGTGATTTTCTTGGGCCCAGCAATGAGCAGTTCTTC. It codes for CATSDFLGPSNEQFF.

This sequence joins TRBV9 and TRBJ1-1; the D gene is possibly TRBD1 (5 bases). Trimming pared 1 base from V and 4 bases from J, leaving 20 bases between. The CDR3 consists of 17 residues. Germline V gene lookup returns CDR1 SGDLS and CDR2 YYNGEE. In DNA form, the CDR3 reads TGTGCCAGCAGCGTACTAGGGACGGGTGGGGGAAGCACTGAAGCTTTCTTT. It translates to CASSVLGTGGGSTEAFF.

This clonotype was seen repeatedly, ten times or more. The rearrangement links TRBV29-1 to TRBJ2-1, with 11 bases aligning to TRBD2. Germline CDR1 reads SQVTM; CDR2 reads ANQGSEA. This CDR3 has 15 amino acids. The CDR3: CSVRVAGGSYNEQFF. CDR3 sequence (DNA): TGCAGTGTCAGGGTAGCGGGAGGGTCCTACAATGAGCAGTTCTTC.

This chain joins TRBV5-4 and TRBJ2-5; 9 bases line up with TRBD1. V shed 0 bases, J shed 3 bases, and the junction held 3 bases outside the gene matches. There are 15 residues in the CDR3. Germline CDR1 is SGHNT and CDR2 is YYREEE (reference sequence). CDR3 in amino acids: CASSLVGQGEETQYF. DNA of the CDR3: TGTGCCAGCAGCTTGGTGGGACAGGGCGAAGAGACCCAGTACTTC.

This clonotype was recorded many times. This chain connects TRBV6-1 to TRBJ1-2; D may be TRBD1 (6 bases). The length of the CDR3 is 15 residues. In germline, CDR1 is MNHNS, CDR2 SASEGT. V lost 6 bases, J lost 4 bases, and 18 bases lay in between. This CDR3 is CASSWARGDSYGYTF. The CDR3 bases are TGTGCCAGCAGCTGGGCCAGGGGCGATTCCTATGGCTACACCTTC.

This sequence joins TRBV4-3 and TRBJ2-7; the D gene is possibly TRBD1 (5 bases). Germline CDR1 and CDR2: LGHNA and YSLEER. CDR3 length: 17 residues. The V and J ends lost 0 bases and 2 bases respectively, with 17 bases between them. CDR3 DNA sequence: TGCGCCAGCAGCCAAGAAGATGGGGCTACCGATGCCTACGAGCAGTACTTC. Translation gives CASSQEDGATDAYEQYF.

The chain is built from TRBV5-1 and TRBJ2-1; possibly TRBD2 for D (5 bases). Germline V gene sequence: CDR1 SGHRS, CDR2 YFSETQ. This CDR3 has 13 residues. Trimming removed 5 bases from V and 2 bases from J, with 8 bases in between. Written as DNA, the CDR3 is TGCGCCAGCAGGAAGGGAGCCTACAATGAGCAGTTCTTC. As protein: CASRKGAYNEQFF.

A few counts support this clonotype. The chain employs TRBV6-1 and TRBJ1-4; D unresolved. Trimming took 2 bases from V and 8 from J, leaving 12 bases between them. Germline CDR1 reads MNHNS; CDR2 reads SASEGT. The CDR3 loop spans 14 amino acids. In DNA, the CDR3 is TGTGCCAGCAGTGAAAATGGGGTTGGCGAAAAACTGTTTTTT. This codes for CASSENGVGEKLFF.

The table lists this clonotype with a few counts. The chain joins TRBV7-3 to TRBJ2-2, with D possibly being TRBD2 (5 bases). Germline CDR1 reads SGHTA; CDR2 reads FQGTGA. CDR3 size: 13 residues. V lost 5 bases and J lost 7, with 11 bases in between. CDR3 sequence reads: CASSTRVGGELFF. In DNA, the CDR3 is TGTGCCAGCAGCACTAGGGTTGGCGGGGAGCTGTTTTTT.

Note on this clonotype: An end of the junction differs from the germline gene, which may be a read error. This chain connects TRBV20-1 to TRBJ2-3, with D perhaps matching TRBD1 (5 bases). This CDR3 is 10 amino acids long. Germline V gene data show CDR1 as DFQATT and CDR2 as SNEGSKA (reference sequence). The CDR3 is CSVHTGTQYF. CDR3 sequence (DNA): TGCAGTGTACACACAGGTACGCAGTATTTT.

Only a few counts were recorded for this clonotype. This chain connects TRBV29-1 to TRBJ2-7, with a tentative D call TRBD1 (7 bases). This CDR3 spans 13 amino acids. Germline CDR1 and CDR2: SQVTM and ANQGSEA. The V end lost 6 bases, the J end lost 5 bases, and 17 bases lay between the germline ends. CDR3 protein: CSVGTVPGDEQYF. The DNA of the CDR3 is TGCAGCGTCGGGACAGTTCCGGGGGACGAGCAGTACTTC.

The chain employs TRBV19 and TRBJ1-5; 7 bases fit TRBD1. The CDR3 totals 16 residues. V lost 8 bases, J lost 4 bases, and 14 bases stayed unmatched. The V gene's germline CDR1 is LNHDA and CDR2 SQIVND (reference sequence). The CDR3 reads CASSTGDIGFNQPQHF. CDR3 in DNA: TGTGCCAGTTCAACAGGGGATATAGGGTTTAATCAGCCCCAGCATTTT.